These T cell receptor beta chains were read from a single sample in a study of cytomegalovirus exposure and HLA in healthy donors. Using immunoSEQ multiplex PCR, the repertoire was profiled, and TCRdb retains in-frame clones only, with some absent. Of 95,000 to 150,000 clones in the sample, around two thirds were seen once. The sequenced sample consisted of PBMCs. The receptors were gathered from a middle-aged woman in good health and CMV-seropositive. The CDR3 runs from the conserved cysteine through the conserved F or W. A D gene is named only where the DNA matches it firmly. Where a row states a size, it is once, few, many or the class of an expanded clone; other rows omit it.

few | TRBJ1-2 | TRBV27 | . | TGTGCCAGCAGTCCCGATGGGGGACTCTATGGCTACACCTTC | CASSPDGGLYGYTF
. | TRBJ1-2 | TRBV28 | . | TGTGCCAGCAGTGCACAGCCTAACTATGGCTACACCTTC | CASSAQPNYGYTF
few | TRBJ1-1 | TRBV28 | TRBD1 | TGTGCCAGCAGTTTTGGGGTAGGGACAGGGGGCACTGAAGCTTTCTTT | CASSFGVGTGGTEAFF
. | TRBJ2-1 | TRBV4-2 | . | TGTGCCAGCAGCCAAGAGGGGCGTGAGGACAATGAGCAGTTCTTC | CASSQEGREDNEQFF
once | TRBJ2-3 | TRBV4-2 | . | TGTGCCAGCAGCCAAGATCTGCCTAGTCTGGGAGATACGCAGTATTTT | CASSQDLPSLGDTQYF
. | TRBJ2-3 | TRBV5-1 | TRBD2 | TGCGCCAGCAGCTGGGGACTAGCGGGGGACCCCACAGATACGCAGTATTTT | CASSWGLAGDPTDTQYF
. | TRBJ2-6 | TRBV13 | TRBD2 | TGTGCCAGCAGCATGACTAGCGGGAGGGTCTCTGGGGCCAACGTCCTGACTTTC | CASSMTSGRVSGANVLTF
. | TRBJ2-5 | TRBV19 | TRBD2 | TGTGCCAGTAGTATTAGCGGGAGCCCGGGGGAGACCCAGTACTTC | CASSISGSPGETQYF
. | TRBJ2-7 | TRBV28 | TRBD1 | TGTGCCAGCAGACGACAGGGTGGCCTCTACGAGCAGTACTTC | CASRRQGGLYEQYF
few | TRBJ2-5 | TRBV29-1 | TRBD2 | TGCAGCGTTGCGGGAGGGGGGCCGGAGACCCAGTACTTC | CSVAGGGPETQYF
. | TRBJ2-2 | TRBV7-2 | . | TGTGCCAGCAGCTTATCCCCGAGGACCGGGGAGCTGTTTTTT | CASSLSPRTGELFF
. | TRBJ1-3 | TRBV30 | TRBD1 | TGTGCCGGGGACAGGGGTGGAAACACCATATATTTT | CAGDRGGNTIYF
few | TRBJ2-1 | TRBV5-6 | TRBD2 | TGTGCCAGCAGGGAAACCGGGACTAGTTCCTACAATGAGCAGTTCTTC | CASRETGTSSYNEQFF
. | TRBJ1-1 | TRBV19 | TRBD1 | TGTGCCAGTAGGATTCCCGGGACAGGGCCGACTGAAGCTTTCTTT | CASRIPGTGPTEAFF
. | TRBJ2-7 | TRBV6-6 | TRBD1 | TGTGCCAGCAGTTACTCCAGTGGGACAGGGAACGAGCAGTACTTC | CASSYSSGTGNEQYF
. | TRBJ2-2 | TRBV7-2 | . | TGTGCCAGCAGCTTTGGAGGGAGTCGAGGGGAGCTGTTTTTT | CASSFGGSRGELFF
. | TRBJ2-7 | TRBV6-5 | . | TGTGCCAGCAGATTCGGACTATACAACACCTACGAGCAGTACTTC | CASRFGLYNTYEQYF
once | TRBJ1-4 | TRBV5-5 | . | TGTGCCAGCAGCTCCGCGAACAGGGCCCAACTGTTTTTT | CASSSANRAQLFF
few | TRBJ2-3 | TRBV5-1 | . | TGCGCCAGCAGCGCGACTAGAGATACGCAGTATTTT | CASSATRDTQYF
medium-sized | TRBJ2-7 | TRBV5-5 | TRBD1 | TGTGCCAGCAGCTTGGCGCAGGGGGCCGTCCACGAGCAGTACTTC | CASSLAQGAVHEQYF
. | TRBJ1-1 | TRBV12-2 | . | TGTGCAAGTCCCTACAGGGGGCCCACTGAAGCTTTCTTT | CASPYRGPTEAFF
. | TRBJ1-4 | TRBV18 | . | TGTGCCAGCTCACCGGTAGCGGAACATGAAAAACTGTTTTTT | CASSPVAEHEKLFF
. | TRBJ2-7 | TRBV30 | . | TGTGCCTGGACAGGGATGTCTTTCTACGAGCAGTACTTC | CAWTGMSFYEQYF
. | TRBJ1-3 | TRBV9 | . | TGTGCCAGCATCCCAGGGATCAGAAACAGGGCTGGAAACACCATATATTTT | CASIPGIRNRAGNTIYF